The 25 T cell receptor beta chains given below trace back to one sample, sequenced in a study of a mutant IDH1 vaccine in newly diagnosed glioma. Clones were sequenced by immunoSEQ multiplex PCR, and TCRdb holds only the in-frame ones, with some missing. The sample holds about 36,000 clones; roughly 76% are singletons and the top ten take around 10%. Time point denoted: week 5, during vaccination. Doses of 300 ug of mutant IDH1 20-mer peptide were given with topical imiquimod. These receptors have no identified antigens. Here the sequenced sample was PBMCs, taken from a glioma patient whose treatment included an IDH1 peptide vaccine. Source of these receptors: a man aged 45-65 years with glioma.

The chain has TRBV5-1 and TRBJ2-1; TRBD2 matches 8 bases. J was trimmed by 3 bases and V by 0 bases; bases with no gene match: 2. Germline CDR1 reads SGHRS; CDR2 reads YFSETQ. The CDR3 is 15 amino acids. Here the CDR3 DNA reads TGCGCCAGCAGCTTGGTTGCGGGGGGCTACAATGAGCAGTTCTTC. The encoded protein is CASSLVAGGYNEQFF.

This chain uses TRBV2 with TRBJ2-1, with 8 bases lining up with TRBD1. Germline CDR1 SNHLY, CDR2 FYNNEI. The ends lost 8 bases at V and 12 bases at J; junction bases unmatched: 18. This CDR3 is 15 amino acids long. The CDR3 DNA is TGTGCCAGCGAAGGAGGACAGGGACTTACAATGAGGCAGTTCTTC. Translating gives CASEGGQGLTMRQFF.

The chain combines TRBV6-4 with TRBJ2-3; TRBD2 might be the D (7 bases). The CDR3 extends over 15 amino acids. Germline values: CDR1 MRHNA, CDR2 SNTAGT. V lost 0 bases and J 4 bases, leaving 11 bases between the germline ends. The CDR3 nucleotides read TGTGCCAGCAGTGACTCGAGGGGGGGTGCAGATACGCAGTATTTT. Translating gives CASSDSRGGADTQYF.

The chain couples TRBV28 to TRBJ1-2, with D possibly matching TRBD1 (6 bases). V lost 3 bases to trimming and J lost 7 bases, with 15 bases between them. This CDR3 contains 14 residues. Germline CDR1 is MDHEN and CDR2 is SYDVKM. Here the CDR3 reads CASSFGGAPIGYTF. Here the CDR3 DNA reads TGTGCCAGCAGTTTCGGGGGGGCGCCGATTGGCTACACCTTC.

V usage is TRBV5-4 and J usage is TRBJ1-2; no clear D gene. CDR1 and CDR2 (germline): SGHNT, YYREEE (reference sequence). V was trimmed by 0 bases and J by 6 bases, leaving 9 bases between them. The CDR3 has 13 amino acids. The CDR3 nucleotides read TGTGCCAGCAGCTTGGAAGGGTTCGATGGCTACACCTTC. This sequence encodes CASSLEGFDGYTF.

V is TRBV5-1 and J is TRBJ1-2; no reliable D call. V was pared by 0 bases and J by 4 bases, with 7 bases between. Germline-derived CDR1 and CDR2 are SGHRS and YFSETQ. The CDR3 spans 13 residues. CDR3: CASSLDSLYGYTF. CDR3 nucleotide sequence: TGCGCCAGCAGCTTGGACAGTCTCTATGGCTACACCTTC.

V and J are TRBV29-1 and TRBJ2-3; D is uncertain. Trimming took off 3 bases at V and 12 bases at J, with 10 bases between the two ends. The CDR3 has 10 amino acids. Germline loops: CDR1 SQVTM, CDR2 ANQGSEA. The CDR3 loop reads CSVDSIGQYF. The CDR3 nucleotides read TGCAGCGTTGACTCGATCGGCCAGTATTTT.

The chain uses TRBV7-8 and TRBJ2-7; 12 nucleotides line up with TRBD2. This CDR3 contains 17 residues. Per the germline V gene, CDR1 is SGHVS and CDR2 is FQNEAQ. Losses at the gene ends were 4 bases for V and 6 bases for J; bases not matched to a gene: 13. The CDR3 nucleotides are TGTGCCAGCAGCTCCGAGTCACTAGCGGGGGGCCTGGGCGAGCAGTACTTC. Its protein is CASSSESLAGGLGEQYF.

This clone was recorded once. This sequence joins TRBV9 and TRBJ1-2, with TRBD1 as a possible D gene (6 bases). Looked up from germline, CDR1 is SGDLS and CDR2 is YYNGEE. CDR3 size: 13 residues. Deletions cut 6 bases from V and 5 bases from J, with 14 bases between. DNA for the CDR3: TGTGCCAGCAACCCCCTACAGGGATATGGCTACACCTTC. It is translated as CASNPLQGYGYTF.

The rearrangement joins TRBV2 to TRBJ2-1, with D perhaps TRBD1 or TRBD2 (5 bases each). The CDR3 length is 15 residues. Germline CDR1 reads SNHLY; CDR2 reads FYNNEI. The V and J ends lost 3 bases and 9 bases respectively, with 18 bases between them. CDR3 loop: CASSDRDRGPPEQFF. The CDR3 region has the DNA TGTGCCAGCAGTGACCGGGACCGAGGCCCCCCTGAGCAGTTCTTC. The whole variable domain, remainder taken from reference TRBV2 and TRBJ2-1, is EPEVTQTPSHQVTQMGQEVILRCVPISNHLYFYWYRQILGQKVEFLVSFYNNEISEKSEIFDDQFSVERPDGSNFTLKIRSTKLEDSAMYFCASSDRDRGPPEQFFGPGTRLTVL.

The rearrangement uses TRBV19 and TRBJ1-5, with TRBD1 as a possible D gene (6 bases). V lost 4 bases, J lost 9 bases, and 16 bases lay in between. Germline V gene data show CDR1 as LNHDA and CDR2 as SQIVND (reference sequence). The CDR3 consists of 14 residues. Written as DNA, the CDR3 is TGTGCCAGTAGTACCCGGACAGTAGAAGGGCCCCAGCATTTT. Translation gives CASSTRTVEGPQHF.

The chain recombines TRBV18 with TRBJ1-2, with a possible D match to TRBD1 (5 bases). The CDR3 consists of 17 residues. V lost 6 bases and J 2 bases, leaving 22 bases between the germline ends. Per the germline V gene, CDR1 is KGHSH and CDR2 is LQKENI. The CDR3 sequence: CASSPGTVGGGNYGYTF. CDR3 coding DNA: TGTGCCAGCTCGCCCGGGACCGTTGGTGGAGGGAACTATGGCTACACCTTC. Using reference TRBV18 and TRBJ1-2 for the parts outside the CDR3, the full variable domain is NAGVMQNPRHLVRRRGQEARLRCSPMKGHSHVYWYRQLPEEGLKFMVYLQKENIIDESGMPKERFSAEFPKEGPSILRIQQVVRGDSAAYFCASSPGTVGGGNYGYTFGSGTRLTVV.

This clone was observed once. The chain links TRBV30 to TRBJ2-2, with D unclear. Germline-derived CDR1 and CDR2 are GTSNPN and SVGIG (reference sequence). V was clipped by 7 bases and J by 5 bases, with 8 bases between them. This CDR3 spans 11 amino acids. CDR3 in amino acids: CAFDGTGELFF. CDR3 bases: TGTGCCTTCGACGGAACCGGGGAGCTGTTTTTT. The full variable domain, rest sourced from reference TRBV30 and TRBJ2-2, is SQTIHQWPATLVQPVGSPLSLECTVEGTSNPNLYWYRQAAGRGLQLLFYSVGIGQISSEVPQNLSASRPQDRQFILSSKKLLLSDSGFYLCAFDGTGELFFGEGSRLTVL.

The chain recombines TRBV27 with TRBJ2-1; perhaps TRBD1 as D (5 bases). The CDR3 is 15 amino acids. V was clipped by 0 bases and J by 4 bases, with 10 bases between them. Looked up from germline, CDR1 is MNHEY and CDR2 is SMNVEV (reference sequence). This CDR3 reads CASSLSQGGYNEQFF. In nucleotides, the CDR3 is TGTGCCAGCAGTTTATCCCAGGGTGGGTACAATGAGCAGTTCTTC.

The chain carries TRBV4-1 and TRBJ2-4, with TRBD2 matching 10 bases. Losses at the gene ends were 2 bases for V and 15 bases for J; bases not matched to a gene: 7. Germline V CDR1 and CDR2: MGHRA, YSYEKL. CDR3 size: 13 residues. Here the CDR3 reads CASSQLAGAFRYF. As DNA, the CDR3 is TGCGCCAGCAGCCAACTAGCGGGGGCCTTTCGGTACTTC.

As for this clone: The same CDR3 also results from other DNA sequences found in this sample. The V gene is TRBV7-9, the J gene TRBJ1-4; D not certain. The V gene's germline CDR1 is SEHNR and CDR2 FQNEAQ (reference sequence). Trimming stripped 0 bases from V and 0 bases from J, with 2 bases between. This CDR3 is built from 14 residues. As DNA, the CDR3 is TGTGCCAGCAGCTTAGCAGCAACTAATGAAAAACTGTTTTTT. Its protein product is CASSLAATNEKLFF.

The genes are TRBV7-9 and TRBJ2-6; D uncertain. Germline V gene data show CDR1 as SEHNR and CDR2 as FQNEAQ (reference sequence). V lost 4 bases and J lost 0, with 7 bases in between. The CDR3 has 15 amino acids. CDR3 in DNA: TGTGCCAGCAGCTCCCTAAGCTCTGGGGCCAACGTCCTGACTTTC. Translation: CASSSLSSGANVLTF.

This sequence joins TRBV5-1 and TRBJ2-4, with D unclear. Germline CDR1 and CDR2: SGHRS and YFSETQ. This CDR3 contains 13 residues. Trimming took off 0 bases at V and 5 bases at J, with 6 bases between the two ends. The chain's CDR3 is CASSLGSENIQYF. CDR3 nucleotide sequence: TGCGCCAGCAGCTTGGGCAGCGAAAACATTCAGTACTTC.

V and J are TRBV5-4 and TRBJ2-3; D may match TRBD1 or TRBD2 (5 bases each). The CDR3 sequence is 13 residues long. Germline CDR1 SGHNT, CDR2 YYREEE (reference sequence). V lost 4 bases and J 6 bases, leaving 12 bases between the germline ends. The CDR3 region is CASSTPGADTQYF. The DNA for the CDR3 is TGTGCCAGCAGCACCCCCGGGGCGGATACGCAGTATTTT.

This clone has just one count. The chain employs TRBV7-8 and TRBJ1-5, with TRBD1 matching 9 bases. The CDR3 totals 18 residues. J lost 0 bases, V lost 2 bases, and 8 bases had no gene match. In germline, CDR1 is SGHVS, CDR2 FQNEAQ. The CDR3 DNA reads TGTGCCAGCAGCTTAAGGGACAGGGCAGACGATAGCAATCAGCCCCAGCATTTT. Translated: CASSLRDRADDSNQPQHF.

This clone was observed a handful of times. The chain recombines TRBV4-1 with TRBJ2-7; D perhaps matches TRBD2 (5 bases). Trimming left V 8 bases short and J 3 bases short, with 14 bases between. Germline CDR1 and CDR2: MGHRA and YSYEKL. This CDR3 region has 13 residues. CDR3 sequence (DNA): TGCGCCAGCGGCTGGGCTGAGGGCTACGAGCAGTACTTC. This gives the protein CASGWAEGYEQYF.

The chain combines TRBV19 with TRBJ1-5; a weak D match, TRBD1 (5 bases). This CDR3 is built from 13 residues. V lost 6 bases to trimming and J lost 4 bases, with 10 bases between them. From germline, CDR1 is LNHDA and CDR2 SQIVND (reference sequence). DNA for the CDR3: TGTGCCAGTAGCTTCCAGGGAAATCAGCCCCAGCATTTT. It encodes CASSFQGNQPQHF.

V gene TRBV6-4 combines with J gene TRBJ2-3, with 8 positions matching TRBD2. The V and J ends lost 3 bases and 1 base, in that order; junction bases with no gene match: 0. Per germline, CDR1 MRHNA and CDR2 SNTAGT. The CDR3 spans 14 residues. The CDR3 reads CASSELAGTDTQYF. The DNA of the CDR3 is TGTGCCAGCAGTGAACTAGCGGGCACAGATACGCAGTATTTT.

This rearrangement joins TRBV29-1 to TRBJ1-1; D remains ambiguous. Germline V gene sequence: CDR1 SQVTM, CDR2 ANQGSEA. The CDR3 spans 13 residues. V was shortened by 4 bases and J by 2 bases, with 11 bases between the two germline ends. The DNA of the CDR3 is TGCAGCGTTGTGGTACAGAGAAACACTGAAGCTTTCTTT. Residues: CSVVVQRNTEAFF.

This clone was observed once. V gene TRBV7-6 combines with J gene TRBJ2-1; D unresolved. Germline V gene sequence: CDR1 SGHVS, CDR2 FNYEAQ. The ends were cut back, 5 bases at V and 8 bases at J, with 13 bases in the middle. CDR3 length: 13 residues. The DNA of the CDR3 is TGTGCCAGCAGCCCCACGGTAGTCCATGAGCAGTTCTTC. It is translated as CASSPTVVHEQFF.